Below, 13 T cell receptor beta chains from the same sample are listed, as sequenced in a study of graft-versus-host responses after intestinal transplantation. TCRdb's copy holds only in-frame clones and misses some; the assay was immunoSEQ multiplex PCR. The sample includes about 9,500 clones, 25% to 30% seen only once; the top ten take roughly 3.2%. The specimen comprised alloreactive CD4+ T cells from a mixed lymphocyte reaction culture, sampled before intestinal transplant. Subset defined: CFSE-low proliferating T cells sorted from approximately 6-day pre-transplant mixed lymphocyte reaction (GvH or HvG direction). The receptors were gathered from a human patient who received an intestinal transplant.

By frequency in the sample, this clone is medium-sized. This chain joins TRBV4-1 and TRBJ2-3; TRBD2 might be the D (6 bases). The V gene's germline CDR1 is MGHRA and CDR2 YSYEKL. Trimming cost V 2 bases and J 0 bases, with 9 bases left between them. The CDR3 length is 15 residues. CDR3 protein: CASSQLAHSTDTQYF. CDR3 nucleotide sequence: TGCGCCAGCAGCCAACTAGCGCATAGCACAGATACGCAGTATTTT.

This clone was seen a handful of times. V gene TRBV2 combines with J gene TRBJ1-2; D not resolved. There are 13 residues in the CDR3. Trimming took off 8 bases at V and 6 bases at J, with 16 bases between the two ends. The germline CDR1 and CDR2 sequences are SNHLY and FYNNEI. The CDR3 spells CASLRERAHGYTF. In DNA, the CDR3 is TGTGCCAGCCTCCGGGAGCGGGCTCATGGCTACACCTTC.

CDR3 sequence: CASSALAESYEQYF. CDR3 nucleotide sequence: TGTGCCAGCAGTGCTCTAGCGGAGTCCTACGAGCAGTACTTC. The rearrangement links TRBV27 to TRBJ2-7; TRBD2 aligns across 7 bases. Trimming cost V 5 bases and J 1 base; bases outside gene matches: 5. Germline CDR1 and CDR2: MNHEY and SMNVEV (reference sequence). This CDR3 region has 14 residues.

This clone was seen only a few times. The V call is TRBV18, the J call TRBJ2-7, with 11 bases identical to TRBD2. Germline V gene sequence: CDR1 KGHSH, CDR2 LQKENI. The CDR3 has 15 amino acids. After removal of 1 base from V and 3 bases from J, the junction contained 2 bases not matched to a gene. The CDR3, as DNA: TGTGCCAGCTCACCACTAGCGGGAGGGCGCTACGAGCAGTACTTC. This sequence encodes CASSPLAGGRYEQYF.

The genes are TRBV6-1 and TRBJ2-1; TRBD2 matches at 11 bases. Germline V CDR1 and CDR2: MNHNS, SASEGT. With V trimmed by 4 bases and J by 4 bases, 3 bases remained unmatched. This CDR3 has 15 amino acids. In DNA form, the CDR3 reads TGTGCCAGCAGTGGAGGACTAGCGGGTTACAATGAGCAGTTCTTC. Its translation is CASSGGLAGYNEQFF.

This clone was seen only once. The V gene is TRBV29-1, the J gene TRBJ2-5; D unresolved. Germline V gene data show CDR1 as SQVTM and CDR2 as ANQGSEA. Trimming took 5 bases from V and 3 from J, leaving 10 bases between them. This CDR3 comprises 12 residues. The CDR3, as DNA: TGCAGCGTTCAAGGCAGAGAAGAGACCCAGTACTTC. Its translation: CSVQGREETQYF. The whole variable domain, remainder taken from reference TRBV29-1 and TRBJ2-5, is SAVISQKPSRDICQRGTSLTIQCQVDSQVTMMFWYRQQPGQSLTLIATANQGSEATYESGFVIDKFPISRPNLTFSTLTVSNMSPEDSSIYLCSVQGREETQYFGPGTRLLVL.

CDR3 sequence (DNA): TGTGCCAGCAGCTTCCCGGACAGCTTAGAGACCCAGTACTTC. The encoded protein is CASSFPDSLETQYF. The chain recombines TRBV6-1 with TRBJ2-5, with a possible D match to TRBD1 (6 bases). This CDR3 region has 14 residues. Trimming shortened V by 6 bases and J by 4 bases, and 15 bases separated the two germline ends. Germline CDR1 is MNHNS and CDR2 is SASEGT.

This chain connects TRBV6-1 to TRBJ2-7; 11 nucleotides align to TRBD2. V was pared by 5 bases and J by 3 bases, with 3 bases of the junction left unmatched. CDR1 and CDR2 from the germline V gene are MNHNS and SASEGT. This CDR3 spans 14 amino acids. CDR3 sequence reads: CASSLGTSGYEQYF. CDR3 sequence (DNA): TGTGCCAGCAGTTTGGGGACTAGCGGCTACGAGCAGTACTTC.

For this clone: One junction end disagrees with the germline gene, perhaps due to a read error. The chain is built from TRBV5-4 and TRBJ2-7; no firm D call. The germline V gene has CDR1 SGHNT and CDR2 YYREEE (reference sequence). The CDR3 runs to 15 residues. Here the CDR3 reads CASSQDEYSSYEQYF. As DNA, the CDR3 is TGCGCCAGCAGCCAAGATGAGTACAGCTCCTACGAGCAGTACTTC.

This clone was picked up a small number of times. The gene calls are TRBV19 and TRBJ1-6; perhaps TRBD1 as D (6 bases). Germline V CDR1 and CDR2: LNHDA, SQIVND (reference sequence). CDR3 length: 14 residues. V was shortened by 3 bases and J by 7 bases, with 10 bases between the two germline ends. The DNA of the CDR3 is TGTGCCAGTAGTATTGGCGGGGGCAATTCACCCCTCCACTTT. It translates to CASSIGGGNSPLHF.

This sequence joins TRBV6-4 and TRBJ2-7; no clear D gene. The CDR3 has 16 residues. V was clipped by 5 bases and J by 2 bases, with 19 bases between them. Germline CDR1 reads MRHNA; CDR2 reads SNTAGT. The CDR3 loop reads CASSQTVGYSTYEQYF. As DNA, the CDR3 is TGTGCCAGCAGTCAGACCGTTGGGTATTCGACCTACGAGCAGTACTTC.

This clone was observed a few times. The J gene is TRBJ2-7, the V gene TRBV6-6, with TRBD1 matching 11 bases. The CDR3 spans 16 residues. Germline-derived CDR1 and CDR2 are MNHNY and SVGAGI (reference sequence). Trimming removed 6 bases from V and 1 base from J; junction bases left unmatched: 8. The CDR3 sequence: CASSIAGTGGSYEQYF. DNA of the CDR3: TGTGCCAGCAGCATAGCCGGGACAGGGGGATCCTACGAGCAGTACTTC.

Points on this clone: It may be a read error: a sequence one base away is much more abundant. At the DNA level, this CDR3 is encoded by other sequences in the same sample as well. This chain connects TRBV27 to TRBJ2-7, with a possible D match to TRBD2 (5 bases). V was shortened by 4 bases and J by 3 bases, with 16 bases between the two germline ends. The CDR3 contains 15 residues. The germline gives CDR1 MNHEY, CDR2 SMNVEV (reference sequence). CDR3 loop: CASSYTTGLNYEQYF. The CDR3 coding sequence is TGTGCCAGCAGTTACACCACGGGATTGAACTACGAGCAGTACTTC.